This TCR beta chain is from a study of blood T cell repertoires in COVID-19. Measured with immunoSEQ multiplex PCR; TCRdb has only the in-frame clones, and not every one. The table lists more than 200,000 clones, around 90% of them singletons, with over 4% in the top ten. CDR1 is SGHRS and CDR2 is YFSETQ in the germline V gene. The CDR3 contains 15 residues. V was trimmed by 2 bases and J by 6 bases, leaving 15 bases between them. Material for sequencing was peripheral blood. This clonotype originated in a woman aged 55-70 years with COVID-19, enrolled during active disease. The chain recombines TRBV5-1 with TRBJ2-4; D is unresolved. This CDR3 is CASSLVSVGGNIQYF. The CDR3 DNA reads as TGCGCCAGCAGCTTAGTCTCGGTCGGTGGAAACATTCAGTACTTC. Supplemented by reference TRBV5-1 and TRBJ2-4, the full variable domain reads KAGVTQTPRYLIKTRGQQVTLSCSPISGHRSVSWYQQTPGQGLQFLFEYFSETQRNKGNFPGRFSGRQFSNSRSEMNVSTLELGDSALYLCASSLVSVGGNIQYFGAGTRLSVL.